This T cell receptor (beta chain) was observed in a study of cytotoxic CD8 clonotypes in ibrutinib-treated CLL (dated by TCRdb to the early 2020s). Looking at the study overall: The cohort included about 15 treatment-naive and fewer than 12 relapsed/refractory patients; about 18 were IGHV unmutated. Response samples were obtained after a median of approximately 12 months of treatment, with a range of about 6 to 40 months. All remission and progressive disease samples were collected while patients were still receiving ibrutinib. Longitudinal samples were available for about 30% of the roughly 86 trial participants. Cryopreserved peripheral blood mononuclear cells were obtained before treatment, at response, and at either sustained remission or disease progression. On average, each sample yielded about 260,000 productive templates and under 95,000 productive rearrangements. Partial responses were observed in approximately 24 patients and complete responses in 2; after a median follow-up of 68 months, remission was maintained in around 14 patients and progression was observed in some twelve.

The goal of deep resolution MiSeq sequencing was a depth between 1 in 1 million and 1 in 200,000 T cells, and coverage averaged 10x per clonotype. The immunoSEQ hsTCRB Kit was used to generate the TCR beta libraries. Under the source paper's analysis protocol: Data were analyzed with ImmunoSEQ Data Assistant and ImmunoSEQ Analyzer, with V, D and J genes assigned per IMGT definitions. Clonality, with values ranging from 0 to 1, was calculated as one minus the normalized Shannon entropy of productive rearrangement frequencies. Only overrepresented clonotypes making up at least 0.05% of each patient's repertoire were included in the public clonotype analysis. Thirteen age-matched healthy donor repertoires from immuneACCESS were used as controls for clonality. This is the immuneACCESS table as TCRdb keeps it, with only in-frame sequences that have V and J called. A part of the clones is gone; compared with another copy, unresolved V genes explain less than half, and the rest is unexplained. V and J calls and clone size are given by that table; D and trimming were obtained from the DNA. The sample data list over 120,000 clones, and approximately 80% of these were observed just once. The top ten hold roughly 12% of the sample.

What this sample's time point label stands for: about a year on ibrutinib. Around 1.8 micrograms of genomic DNA were extracted from cryopreserved PBMCs for TCR beta library preparation. Longitudinal blood samples from CLL patients on ibrutinib monotherapy were analyzed using high-throughput TCR beta sequencing. The patients took part in an open-label, single-center phase 2 trial of ibrutinib monotherapy. A word on this clone: Its specific antigen is unknown. Per-base quality was not reported, and no clone a single base away is much larger than it.

The full study reports these points: Sampling times were not matched between sustained-remission and progressing patients, and lymph node repertoires were not studied. Public clonotypes were rare and either shrank or stayed stable during treatment, and the rise in clonality at ibrutinib response reflected expansion of private clonotypes. Baseline clonality was found to be higher than that of age-matched healthy donors and was strongly correlated with circulating CD8+ T-cell counts. At ibrutinib response clonality went up, during sustained remission it held steady, and at progression it dropped back toward baseline.

The clonotype originates from a human donor with chronic lymphocytic leukemia. This material consisted of PBMCs, taken after 12 months of ibrutinib treatment.

The encoded CDR3 is CASSPRIGTSGNNEQFF. DNA sequence: TGTGCCAGCTCACCCCGAATCGGGACTAGCGGGAACAATGAGCAGTTCTTC. This sequence uses TRBV18 and TRBJ2-1; 13 nucleotides in the junction match TRBD2. The CDR1 and CDR2 encoded by the germline V gene are KGHSH and LQKENI. The germline V and J ends show losses of 3 bases and 5 bases respectively, and no gene match explains 7 bases of the junction. The CDR3 numbers 17 residues from cysteine through phenylalanine. Here the CDR3 DNA is all that survives: 51 bases in frame from base 1. The entire variable domain, with the stretches around the CDR3 drawn from the reference TRBV18 and TRBJ2-1 proteins, is NAGVMQNPRHLVRRRGQEARLRCSPMKGHSHVYWYRQLPEEGLKFMVYLQKENIIDESGMPKERFSAEFPKEGPSILRIQQVVRGDSAAYFCASSPRIGTSGNNEQFFGPGTRLTVL.